The entry below describes one T cell receptor beta chain. This sample is drawn from a study of blood T cell repertoires in COVID-19. Study in general: Samples of COVID-19 (acute and convalescent) were obtained from the United States, Italy and Spain.

The CDR3 length is 13 residues. Trimming removed 2 bases at V and 6 bases at J, with 5 bases between. Looked up from germline, CDR1 is SEHNR and CDR2 is FQNEAQ (reference sequence). Per the original methods: Scientists estimated how many nucleated cells there were by amplifying reference gene primers. Clones were sequenced by immunoSEQ multiplex PCR, and TCRdb holds only the in-frame ones, with some missing. D and trimming were read from the DNA, whereas the V and J calls and clone size are those reported in that table. There are under 250,000 clones in the sample; 65% to 85% occur only once, and about 4.3% lies in the top ten.

The specimen was PBMCs or T cells enriched from blood (not recorded which). V and J are TRBV7-9 and TRBJ1-6; no clear D. This clonotype was sampled from a man younger than 45 with acute COVID-19. As DNA, the CDR3 is TGTGCCAGCAGCTTATTCGGTAATTCACCCCTCCACTTT. This translates into CASSLFGNSPLHF. Variable domain in full (rest from reference TRBV7-9 and TRBJ1-6): DTGVSQNPRHKITKRGQNVTFRCDPISEHNRLYWYRQTLGQGPEFLTYFQNEAQLEKSRLLSDRFSAERPKGSFSTLEIQRTEQGDSAMYLCASSLFGNSPLHFGNGTRLTVT.